This TCR beta chain came from a study of blood T cell repertoires in COVID-19. Overall study: Nucleic acid was either cDNA or gDNA, and it came from T cells, B-cell-depleted T cells, or PBMCs.

CDR3 length: 15 residues. The germline CDR1 and CDR2 sequences are SGHRS and YFSETQ. With 1 base removed from V and 6 bases from J, the gap between germline ends came to 16 bases. The authors' processing: Amplification of reference gene primers was used by the study to estimate nucleated cell counts. Sequencing used immunoSEQ multiplex PCR; TCRdb keeps in-frame clones, though not all of them. V, J and clone size are those of that table, while D and trimming were read from the DNA. The data hold 250,000 to 300,000 clones, with 89% observed a single time. The rearrangement uses TRBV5-1 and TRBJ1-2, with D perhaps matching TRBD1 (5 bases). The receptor was isolated from a man in his fifties or sixties with acute or convalescent COVID-19. Sequenced: peripheral blood. The DNA of the CDR3 is TGCGCCAGCAGCTTGTATGGGGCTGGGGTTGATGGCTACACCTTC. Residues: CASSLYGAGVDGYTF.